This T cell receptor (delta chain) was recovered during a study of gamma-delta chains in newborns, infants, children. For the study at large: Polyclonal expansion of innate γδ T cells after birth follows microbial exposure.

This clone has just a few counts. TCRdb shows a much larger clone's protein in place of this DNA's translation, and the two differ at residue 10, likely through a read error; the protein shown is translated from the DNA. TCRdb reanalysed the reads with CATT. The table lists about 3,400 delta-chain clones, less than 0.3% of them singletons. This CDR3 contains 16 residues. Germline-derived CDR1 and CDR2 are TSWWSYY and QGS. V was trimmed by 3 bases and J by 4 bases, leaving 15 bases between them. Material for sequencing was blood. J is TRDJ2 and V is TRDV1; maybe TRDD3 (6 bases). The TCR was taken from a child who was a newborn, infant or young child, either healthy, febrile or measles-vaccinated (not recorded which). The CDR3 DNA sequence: TGTGCTCTTGGGGAGCCTTGGGGGTTTGCGACAGCACAACTCTTCTTT. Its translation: CALGEPWGFATAQLFF.